This record looks at one T cell receptor beta chain sequence and its context. These data belong to a study of cytomegalovirus exposure and HLA in healthy donors. As for the study in general: A previous analysis identified around 120 million unique TCR beta sequences derived from around 180 million T cells.

V lost 5 bases to trimming and J lost 7 bases, with 11 bases between them. Per the germline V gene, CDR1 is SGHVS and CDR2 is FNYEAQ. The CDR3 spans 13 residues. PCR used 60 Vbeta primers and 13 Jbeta primers. Original handling: Unique TCR beta chains numbered approximately 76 million in a later analysis, with roughly 10 million shared. Profiled with immunoSEQ multiplex PCR; TCRdb holds only in-frame clones, not every one. Clonal size and the V and J genes are those of that table, whereas D and trimming came from the DNA. Among about 110,000 clones listed, over 60% were seen once. V and J are TRBV7-6 and TRBJ2-2; the D gene is possibly TRBD1 (6 bases). The receptor was derived from a man aged 30-40 years in good health and CMV-seropositive. Sequenced: PBMCs. CDR3 nucleotide sequence: TGTGCCAGCAGCCGGCAGGGGTTCGGGGAGCTGTTTTTT. Its protein product is CASSRQGFGELFF.